The 15 T cell receptor beta chains presented below share a single source sample, sequenced in a study of T cells in Graves' hyperthyroidism and ophthalmopathy. Authors of the study amplified TCR beta CDR3 regions from RNA transcripts. A first-round RT-PCR of the TCR CDR3 used the HTBI primer set. Each CDR3 protein is one row after TCRdb ran MiXCR on the multiplex PCR reads. There are roughly 500,000 distinct CDR3 sequences in the sample; approximately 15% occur only once, and less than 6% lies in the top ten. Sequencing was done on a sample of blood. The receptors here all came from a young woman with Graves' hyperthyroidism that later progressed to Graves' ophthalmopathy.

On this clonotype: A much larger clonotype is one base distant, so this may be a read error. The rearrangement uses TRBV5-1 and TRBJ2-7; 14 positions agree with TRBD2. From germline, CDR1 is SGHRS and CDR2 YFSETQ. CDR3 length: 18 amino acids. The CDR3 is CASSLSGLAGVPAYEQYF. The CDR3 DNA follows: TGTGCCAGCAGCTTGTCGGGACTAGCGGGAGTACCTGCCTACGAGCAGTACTTC.

This clonotype appeared a few times. The chain carries TRBV4-1 and TRBJ2-7; the D gene could be TRBD1 or TRBD2 (5 bases each). V lost 1 base to trimming and J lost 3 bases, with 16 bases between them. Per the germline V gene, CDR1 is MGHRA and CDR2 is YSYEKL. The CDR3 is 16 residues long. The CDR3 sequence: CASSQGVLGGGYEQYF. The CDR3 DNA follows: TGCGCCAGCAGCCAAGGGGTGCTGGGTGGGGGCTACGAGCAGTACTTC.

In this sample, this clonotype turned up a few times. V and J are TRBV29-1 and TRBJ2-5, with TRBD2 matching 11 bases. Germline trimming cut 6 bases from V and 5 bases from J; bases unmatched to any gene: 11. The CDR3 has 15 amino acids. The germline gives CDR1 SQVTM, CDR2 ANQGSEA. The CDR3, as DNA: TGCAGCGTAGCACTAGCGGGAGAAGGATGGGAGACCCAGTACTTC. As protein: CSVALAGEGWETQYF.

This clonotype was detected many times. V and J are TRBV9 and TRBJ1-5, with a possible D match to TRBD1 (6 bases). Germline CDR1 SGDLS, CDR2 YYNGEE. The V and J ends lost 4 bases and 7 bases respectively, with 15 bases between them. The CDR3 consists of 14 residues. As DNA, the CDR3 is TGTGCCAGCAGCCATTCAGGGGCAGGACAGCCCCAGCATTTT. It yields the protein CASSHSGAGQPQHF.

A single count supports this clonotype. The chain employs TRBV19 and TRBJ2-7; D tentatively fits TRBD1 or TRBD2 (6 bases each). This CDR3 is 12 amino acids long. Germline V gene lookup returns CDR1 LNHDA and CDR2 SQIVND (reference sequence). The germline V and J ends were trimmed by 2 bases and 6 bases, with 8 bases remaining between them. CDR3 loop: CASSITGAEQYF. In nucleotides, the CDR3 is TGTGCCAGTAGTATAACGGGGGCCGAGCAGTACTTC.

Only a few counts were recorded for this clonotype. The chain uses TRBV20-1 and TRBJ1-1; D ambiguous. V lost 5 bases and J 4 bases, leaving 11 bases between the germline ends. The CDR3 consists of 12 residues. Per the germline V gene, CDR1 is DFQATT and CDR2 is SNEGSKA (reference sequence). CDR3 residues: CSAAGVSTEAFF. In DNA, the CDR3 is TGCAGTGCTGCCGGTGTAAGCACTGAAGCTTTCTTT.

Many counts were recorded for this clonotype. This sequence joins TRBV2 and TRBJ2-3, with 10 bases identical to TRBD1. CDR3 length equals 18 residues. Trimming at V came to 3 bases and at J to 4 bases, leaving 13 bases not matched to a gene. Germline-derived CDR1 and CDR2 are SNHLY and FYNNEI. This CDR3 reads CASSDPGQGDIWADTQYF. CDR3 DNA sequence: TGTGCCAGCAGTGACCCCGGACAGGGGGATATTTGGGCAGATACGCAGTATTTT. The full variable domain, its missing parts supplied by reference TRBV2 and TRBJ2-3, is EPEVTQTPSHQVTQMGQEVILRCVPISNHLYFYWYRQILGQKVEFLVSFYNNEISEKSEIFDDQFSVERPDGSNFTLKIRSTKLEDSAMYFCASSDPGQGDIWADTQYFGPGTRLTVL.

The sample holds a few counts of this clonotype. The chain uses TRBV6-1 and TRBJ1-5, with 7 nucleotides matching TRBD1. With V trimmed by 6 bases and J by 4 bases, 12 bases remained unmatched. The length of the CDR3 is 16 residues. Per germline, CDR1 MNHNS and CDR2 SASEGT. In DNA form, the CDR3 reads TGTGCCAGCAGCATTCCCCAGACAGGGATGAATCAGCCCCAGCATTTT. Its translation: CASSIPQTGMNQPQHF.

The chain recombines TRBV27 with TRBJ2-1; D call uncertain. V was cut by 0 bases and J by 8 bases, with 14 bases left in between. The CDR3 spans 15 residues. Germline CDR1 reads MNHEY; CDR2 reads SMNVEV (reference sequence). CDR3 DNA sequence: TGTGCCAGCAGTTTATCGAACCCTGGTGTGGATGAGCAGTTCTTC. Its protein is CASSLSNPGVDEQFF.

The rearrangement joins TRBV7-9 to TRBJ2-4, with 10 bases aligning to TRBD1. CDR1 and CDR2 from the germline V gene are SEHNR and FQNEAQ (reference sequence). There are 17 residues in the CDR3. V trimming: 4 bases; J trimming: 0 bases; junction bases outside the gene matches: 6. CDR3 amino acids: CASSSGTGVIAKNIQYF. Here the CDR3 DNA reads TGTGCCAGCAGCTCGGGGACAGGGGTAATAGCCAAAAACATTCAGTACTTC. Together with reference TRBV7-9 and TRBJ2-4, the CDR3 gives the full variable domain: DTGVSQNPRHKITKRGQNVTFRCDPISEHNRLYWYRQTLGQGPEFLTYFQNEAQLEKSRLLSDRFSAERPKGSFSTLEIQRTEQGDSAMYLCASSSGTGVIAKNIQYFGAGTRLSVL.

This clonotype was found many times. This chain joins TRBV7-2 and TRBJ2-1; D possibly corresponds to TRBD2 (6 bases). The CDR3 spans 16 residues. The germline gives CDR1 SGHTA, CDR2 FQGNSA. Between the trimmed V and J ends, which lost 8 bases and 2 bases, there was a span of 19 bases. The CDR3 spells CASQRGGTPAYNEQFF. The CDR3 nucleotides are TGTGCCAGCCAAAGGGGCGGGACGCCCGCCTACAATGAGCAGTTCTTC.

This clonotype was counted ten times or more. The gene calls are TRBV19 and TRBJ1-1, with 8 bases identical to TRBD1. CDR1 and CDR2 from the germline V gene are LNHDA and SQIVND (reference sequence). The CDR3 totals 14 residues. The J segment lost 7 bases and the V segment lost 10 bases, leaving 14 bases of the junction unmatched. This CDR3 is CATLARQGAIEAFF. CDR3 DNA: TGTGCCACCCTCGCCCGTCAGGGGGCAATTGAAGCTTTCTTT.

The CDR3 sequence is CSAKFGRANEKLFF. The CDR3 DNA reads as TGCAGTGCTAAATTCGGAAGGGCTAATGAAAAACTGTTTTTT. The chain employs TRBV20-1 and TRBJ1-4; D unclear. V was shortened by 4 bases and J by 3 bases, with 12 bases between the two germline ends. Germline-derived CDR1 and CDR2 are DFQATT and SNEGSKA (reference sequence). The CDR3 contains 14 residues.

This clonotype has more than one count but fewer than ten. The V gene is TRBV19, the J gene TRBJ2-1, with TRBD2 matching over 10 bases. Germline V gene lookup returns CDR1 LNHDA and CDR2 SQIVND (reference sequence). This CDR3 comprises 14 residues. Trimming took 4 bases from V and 8 from J; bases not matched to a gene: 5. The CDR3 reads CASSRGLANDEQFF. CDR3 coding DNA: TGTGCCAGTAGTAGGGGACTAGCGAACGATGAGCAGTTCTTC. Complete variable domain (other parts from reference TRBV19 and TRBJ2-1): DGGITQSPKYLFRKEGQNVTLSCEQNLNHDAMYWYRQDPGQGLRLIYYSQIVNDFQKGDIAEGYSVSREKKESFPLTVTSAQKNPTAFYLCASSRGLANDEQFFGPGTRLTVL.

This rearrangement joins TRBV9 to TRBJ2-1; no definite D call. Trimming shortened V by 3 bases and J by 0 bases, and 25 bases separated the two germline ends. This CDR3 spans 20 amino acids. From germline, CDR1 is SGDLS and CDR2 YYNGEE. The CDR3: CASSERTLLPILGSYNEQFF. CDR3 bases: TGTGCCAGCAGCGAAAGAACCCTTCTACCGATATTAGGCTCCTACAATGAGCAGTTCTTC.